The 30 T cell receptor beta chains reported below all come from one sample, sequenced in a study of T cell responses to AZD1222 COVID-19 vaccine. Sequencing used immunoSEQ multiplex PCR; TCRdb keeps in-frame clones, though not all of them. The sample comprises some 150,000 clones, 90% of which are singletons, and approximately 3.6% rests with the top ten. The specimen was peripheral blood, collected on day 0 of AZD1222 vaccination. The receptors here all came from an adult in good health.

This chain links TRBV4-3 with TRBJ2-5, with 12 bases matching TRBD2. The CDR3 runs to 16 residues. Germline CDR1 is LGHNA and CDR2 is YSLEER. J gave up 2 bases and V 4 bases, and 5 bases lay outside the gene matches. The CDR3 DNA follows: TGCGCCAGCAGCCGTACTAGCGGGAGGCCGCAAGAGACCCAGTACTTC. Translation gives CASSRTSGRPQETQYF.

The rearrangement uses TRBV5-8 and TRBJ2-7; D possibly corresponds to TRBD1 (5 bases). The V and J ends lost 4 bases and 6 bases respectively, with 26 bases between them. CDR3 length equals 17 residues. In germline, CDR1 is SGHTS, CDR2 YDEGEE. In DNA, the CDR3 is TGTGCCAGCAGCCATGCTTTGGTTGTGGGGCTTTGGATCGAGCAGTACTTC. It yields the protein CASSHALVVGLWIEQYF.

This chain joins TRBV6-2 or TRBV6-3 and TRBJ2-1, with 9 bases lining up with TRBD2. V shed 6 bases and J 7 bases; nucleotides not matched to a gene: 4. The CDR3 covers 13 residues. The germline V gene has CDR1 MNHEY and CDR2 SVGEGT. The DNA for the CDR3 is TGTGCCAGCAGCGGACTAGCGAGGAATGAGCAGTTCTTC. Translating gives CASSGLARNEQFF.

A few counts support this clone. This chain uses TRBV13 with TRBJ2-7; perhaps TRBD2 as D (6 bases). There are 15 residues in the CDR3. V lost 3 bases and J lost 0, with 12 bases in between. Germline values: CDR1 PRHDT, CDR2 FYEKMQ (reference sequence). CDR3 protein: CASSFGGGSSYEQYF. CDR3 sequence (DNA): TGTGCCAGCAGCTTCGGAGGAGGGAGCTCCTACGAGCAGTACTTC. Supplemented by reference TRBV13 and TRBJ2-7, the full variable domain reads AAGVIQSPRHLIKEKRETATLKCYPIPRHDTVYWYQQGPGQDPQFLISFYEKMQSDKGSIPDRFSAQQFSDYHSELNMSSLELGDSALYFCASSFGGGSSYEQYFGPGTRLTVT.

This chain uses TRBV27 with TRBJ2-5; the match to TRBD2 covers 7 bases. V trimming: 2 bases; J trimming: 5 bases; junction bases outside the gene matches: 2. CDR3 length: 13 amino acids. Germline CDR1 is MNHEY and CDR2 is SMNVEV (reference sequence). CDR3 bases: TGTGCCAGCAGTTTACCCGGGAGGGAGACCCAGTACTTC. Protein: CASSLPGRETQYF.

The V and J genes are TRBV10-1 and TRBJ2-2, with D uncertain. Germline V gives CDR1 WNHNN, CDR2 SYGVQD (reference sequence). Trimming left V 0 bases short and J 6 bases short, with 8 bases between. The CDR3 is 14 amino acids. CDR3 in amino acids: CASSESDGSGELFF. The CDR3 bases are TGCGCCAGCAGTGAGTCCGACGGCTCCGGGGAGCTGTTTTTT.

V usage is TRBV5-5 and J usage is TRBJ2-2; D may be TRBD1 (5 bases). Trimming left V 0 bases short and J 0 bases short, with 9 bases between. Germline V gives CDR1 SGHKS, CDR2 YYEKEE (reference sequence). The CDR3 consists of 16 residues. CDR3 sequence (DNA): TGTGCCAGCAGCTTGGCCGTCAGGGCGAACACCGGGGAGCTGTTTTTT. Protein product: CASSLAVRANTGELFF.

The CDR3 loop reads CASSLNPRPLAGVSETQYF. CDR3 coding DNA: TGCGCCAGCAGTCTCAACCCCCGCCCTCTAGCGGGAGTATCGGAGACCCAGTACTTC. The J gene is TRBJ2-5, the V gene TRBV23-1, with TRBD2 matching 10 bases. TRBV23-1 belongs to the ORF category, with a function that is uncertain. CDR3 length: 19 amino acids. With V trimmed by 4 bases and J by 5 bases, 19 bases remained unmatched.

The rearrangement uses TRBV6-6 and TRBJ1-2; D is ambiguous. Trimming took 0 bases from V and 7 from J, leaving 9 bases between them. The length of the CDR3 is 13 residues. CDR1 is MNHNY, CDR2 SVGAGI, per germline (reference sequence). The CDR3 DNA is TGTGCCAGCAGTTACTCGATAGAAAGTGGCTACACCTTC. Amino acids: CASSYSIESGYTF.

The chain's CDR3 is CASSVLAGGLDTGELFF. CDR3 in DNA: TGTGCCAGCAGCGTACTAGCGGGAGGATTAGACACCGGGGAGCTGTTTTTT. This chain connects TRBV9 to TRBJ2-2; 11 nucleotides line up with TRBD2. The CDR3 is 17 residues long. V lost 1 base and J lost 3; bases outside the gene matches: 5. Germline values: CDR1 SGDLS, CDR2 YYNGEE.

V is TRBV30 and J is TRBJ1-5; 8 nucleotides agree with TRBD1. Trimming took 1 base from V and 3 from J; bases not matched to a gene: 2. Germline CDR1 is GTSNPN and CDR2 is SVGIG (reference sequence). The length of the CDR3 is 14 residues. The CDR3 DNA follows: TGTGCCTGGAGTGCGGACAGGGCCAATCAGCCCCAGCATTTT. Amino acid sequence: CAWSADRANQPQHF.

The chain uses TRBV9 and TRBJ1-1, with D possibly being TRBD1 (6 bases). The germline CDR1 and CDR2 sequences are SGDLS and YYNGEE. Trimming cost V 4 bases and J 3 bases, with 22 bases left between them. This CDR3 spans 17 amino acids. Here the CDR3 reads CASSRSRGGTLDTEAFF. The CDR3 DNA reads TGTGCCAGCAGCCGCTCCAGAGGGGGGACCTTGGACACTGAAGCTTTCTTT.

The chain couples TRBV7-2 to TRBJ2-5; D is unresolved. Germline CDR1 is SGHTA and CDR2 is FQGNSA. Trimming cost V 3 bases and J 5 bases, with 7 bases left between them. The CDR3 spans 12 residues. CDR3 sequence reads: CASSFLGETQYF. The CDR3 nucleotides read TGTGCCAGCAGCTTCCTCGGTGAGACCCAGTACTTC.

This chain uses TRBV27 with TRBJ1-5, with D unresolved. Trimming left V 3 bases short and J 7 bases short, with 13 bases between. The CDR3 totals 14 residues. Germline V gene lookup returns CDR1 MNHEY and CDR2 SMNVEV (reference sequence). As DNA, the CDR3 is TGTGCCAGCAGTTTGGAAGGGTTGTACCAGCCCCAGCATTTT. This sequence encodes CASSLEGLYQPQHF.

The V gene is TRBV6-5, the J gene TRBJ2-7; 11 nucleotides line up with TRBD1. CDR1 is MNHEY and CDR2 is SVGAGI in the germline V gene. CDR3 size: 14 residues. Trimming cost V 6 bases and J 4 bases; bases outside gene matches: 5. In DNA form, the CDR3 reads TGTGCCAGCAGCTCCGGGACAGGGGGATACGAGCAGTACTTC. It codes for CASSSGTGGYEQYF.

For the CDR3, the DNA is TGCGCCAGCAGCTTCGGAGCTATCGGGGCGAGCACTGAAGCTTTCTTT. Residues: CASSFGAIGASTEAFF. The gene calls are TRBV5-1 and TRBJ1-1; TRBD1 is a possible D gene (5 bases). Germline assignment: CDR1 SGHRS and CDR2 YFSETQ. V was shortened by 2 bases and J by 4 bases, with 18 bases between the two germline ends. CDR3 size: 16 residues.

The chain recombines TRBV11-2 with TRBJ1-1; D uncertain. The CDR3 has 14 amino acids. With 5 bases removed from V and 6 bases from J, the gap between germline ends came to 16 bases. Per germline, CDR1 SGHAT and CDR2 FQNNGV. The DNA of the CDR3 is TGTGCCAGCAGCGGCCCCTCCCGTCGGGCTGAAGCTTTCTTT. Translation: CASSGPSRRAEAFF.

The V gene is TRBV12-3 or TRBV12-4, the J gene TRBJ1-2; D call uncertain. V was clipped by 5 bases and J by 6 bases, with 13 bases between them. The CDR3 consists of 13 residues. The CDR3 loop is CASSGHGRDGYTF. The DNA of the CDR3 is TGTGCCAGCAGTGGGCACGGGAGGGATGGCTACACCTTC.

This clone was detected a few times. CDR3 region: CASSFWTAEAFF. DNA for the CDR3: TGTGCCAGCAGTTTTTGGACAGCTGAAGCTTTCTTT. V and J are TRBV12-3 or TRBV12-4 and TRBJ1-1; D possibly corresponds to TRBD1 (6 bases). Trimming shortened V by 3 bases and J by 6 bases, and 8 bases separated the two germline ends. This CDR3 spans 12 amino acids.

The genes are TRBV7-2 and TRBJ2-5; D is unclear. The CDR3 extends over 16 amino acids. Deletions cut 1 base from V and 0 bases from J, with 12 bases between. Germline loops: CDR1 SGHTA, CDR2 FQGNSA. The CDR3 is CASSLGFSPYQETQYF. Here the CDR3 DNA reads TGTGCCAGCAGCTTAGGTTTCAGCCCGTACCAAGAGACCCAGTACTTC.

The chain carries TRBV6-5 and TRBJ1-6, with D uncertain. The CDR3 contains 15 residues. The V end lost 5 bases, the J end lost 3 bases, and 11 bases lay between the germline ends. The germline gives CDR1 MNHEY, CDR2 SVGAGI. The CDR3 reads CASSTDRNYNSPLHF. CDR3 nucleotide sequence: TGTGCCAGCAGTACGGACCGAAACTATAATTCACCCCTCCACTTT.

This clone was recorded only once. Here the CDR3 DNA reads TGTGCCAGCAGCCCGGGCCTCCAAACCGGGGAGCTGTTTTTT. Translation gives CASSPGLQTGELFF. V usage is TRBV5-6 and J usage is TRBJ2-2, with D unclear. Germline V CDR1 and CDR2: SGHDT, YYEEEE. V lost 4 bases, J lost 5 bases, and 12 bases lay in between. CDR3 size: 14 residues.

In nucleotides, the CDR3 is TGTGCCAGCAGCTTGTTCCCGCGACAGGGGGCGAACAATGAGCAGTTCTTC. Protein: CASSLFPRQGANNEQFF. The V call is TRBV5-4, the J call TRBJ2-1; TRBD1 matches at 10 bases. Trimming took 1 base from V and 5 from J; bases not matched to a gene: 9. The CDR3 has 17 amino acids. The germline CDR1 and CDR2 sequences are SGHNT and YYREEE (reference sequence).

This chain uses TRBV10-2 with TRBJ2-7; either TRBD1 or TRBD2 may supply D (6 bases each). V lost 3 bases to trimming and J lost 0 bases, with 12 bases between them. CDR1 and CDR2 (germline): WSHSY, SAAADI. This CDR3 has 15 residues. CDR3 sequence (DNA): TGCGCCAGCAGTGATAAGGGGGGCTTCTCCTACGAGCAGTACTTC. It specifies CASSDKGGFSYEQYF.

This clone was counted a single time. The chain carries TRBV2 and TRBJ2-7; 8 nucleotides match TRBD1. With 7 bases clipped from V and 2 bases from J, the junction kept 13 bases outside the gene matches. The length of the CDR3 is 16 residues. Germline V lookup: CDR1 SNHLY, CDR2 FYNNEI. CDR3 nucleotide sequence: TGTGCCAGCAATGGGGACAGGTGGTCGGGGGCCTACGAGCAGTACTTC. Its translation: CASNGDRWSGAYEQYF.

V gene TRBV11-3 combines with J gene TRBJ2-1, with D tentatively TRBD1 or TRBD2 (5 bases each). Germline loops: CDR1 SGHNT, CDR2 YENEEA. The CDR3 has 12 residues. V lost 7 bases and J 9 bases, leaving 13 bases between the germline ends. The CDR3 nucleotides read TGTGCCAGCATCAAAAGTGGGGGTGAGCAGTTCTTC. This sequence encodes CASIKSGGEQFF.

This chain uses TRBV25-1 with TRBJ2-7; 12 bases are a match to TRBD1. With V trimmed by 8 bases and J by 7 bases, 6 bases remained unmatched. Germline V gene data show CDR1 as MGHDK and CDR2 as SYGVNS. The CDR3 loop spans 13 amino acids. This CDR3 is CASGTGGLPEQYF. CDR3 nucleotide sequence: TGTGCCAGCGGGACAGGGGGCCTCCCGGAGCAGTACTTC.

The chain employs TRBV4-1 and TRBJ1-2; D is unclear. Germline V lookup: CDR1 MGHRA, CDR2 YSYEKL. The V end was cut by 0 bases, the J end by 6 bases, with 11 bases between. This CDR3 is 14 amino acids long. The CDR3 region is CASSQETIRDGYTF. CDR3 bases: TGCGCCAGCAGCCAAGAGACGATAAGGGATGGCTACACCTTC.

The J gene is TRBJ1-1, the V gene TRBV30; perhaps TRBD1 as D (6 bases). The length of the CDR3 is 12 residues. Germline values: CDR1 GTSNPN, CDR2 SVGIG (reference sequence). The V end lost 3 bases, the J end lost 5 bases, and 10 bases lay between the germline ends. CDR3 DNA sequence: TGTGCCTGGAGCAGGGGAGGGACTGAAGCTTTCTTT. It is translated as CAWSRGGTEAFF. The full variable domain, its missing parts supplied by reference TRBV30 and TRBJ1-1, is SQTIHQWPATLVQPVGSPLSLECTVEGTSNPNLYWYRQAAGRGLQLLFYSVGIGQISSEVPQNLSASRPQDRQFILSSKKLLLSDSGFYLCAWSRGGTEAFFGQGTRLTVV.

V gene TRBV27 combines with J gene TRBJ2-7; TRBD1 might be the D (6 bases). The CDR3 extends over 15 amino acids. With 6 bases removed from V and 2 bases from J, the gap between germline ends came to 17 bases. CDR1 is MNHEY, CDR2 SMNVEV, per germline (reference sequence). CDR3 loop: CASSSPSRGAYEQYF. CDR3 DNA: TGTGCCAGCAGCTCCCCGAGCAGGGGAGCCTACGAGCAGTACTTC.